This T cell receptor (beta chain) was profiled in a study of T-cell memory formation after mild COVID-19. Employing constant-segment primers, 5'RACE generated TCR alpha and TCR beta cDNA libraries bearing sample barcodes and UMIs. TCRdb used MiXCR to reprocess the 5' RACE reads, holding one entry per CDR3 protein. The sample yields over 500,000 distinct CDR3 sequences, around 16% seen once. General study results and limits: Unconfirmed was the SARS-CoV-2 specificity of second-wave clones that peaked on day 37. In pre-infection memory, a portion of responding clones appeared, which suggested that cross-reactive memory joined. Chiefly within CM and EM were the contracting CD4+ clones; CD8+ ones were within EMRA.

This clonotype was seen a handful of times. Its antigen is as yet unknown. The length of the CDR3 is 14 residues. The germline V gene encodes CDR1 LNHDA and CDR2 SQIVND (reference sequence). The V end lost 1 base, the J end lost 3 bases, and 10 bases lay between the germline ends. This chain links TRBV19 with TRBJ2-7, with D possibly being TRBD1 (6 bases). Sequencing was done on a sample of PBMCs or a T cell subset sorted from them (not recorded which). The origin of this receptor is an adult woman who had mild COVID-19 (a few samples of this study predate the infection). Cell type and time point are not known. The CDR3 region is CASSIVSRGYEQYF. The CDR3 DNA reads TGTGCCAGTAGTATAGTTTCCAGGGGCTACGAGCAGTACTTC.